These T cell receptor beta chains were read from a single sample in a study of blood T cell repertoires in COVID-19. TCRdb's table, derived via immunoSEQ multiplex PCR, lists solely in-frame clones and lacks some. The sample has tens of thousands of clones; around 89% are singletons. The sequenced sample was peripheral blood. These receptors were taken from a man between 65 and 79 years old with active or convalescent COVID-19. The CDR3 runs from the conserved cysteine through the conserved F or W. A D gene is named only where the DNA matches it firmly. Clone size is not always given. Where it is, it says once, few, many or a class for expanded clones.

CDR3 length,clone size,J gene,V gene,D gene,CDR3 DNA,CDR3 protein
13,NA,TRBJ2-7,TRBV6-1,NA,TGTGCCAGCAGTGAAGCGCCGGTCGACGAGCAGTACTTC,CASSEAPVDEQYF
16,NA,TRBJ1-3,TRBV6-6,NA,TGTGCCAGCAGTTACGCCGAGGGACACCATCAAAACACCATATATTTT,CASSYAEGHHQNTIYF
14,NA,TRBJ2-5,TRBV5-1,TRBD1,TGCGCCAGCAGCCCTGGGACAGCCCAAGAGACCCAGTACTTC,CASSPGTAQETQYF
14,NA,TRBJ2-5,TRBV10-2,NA,TGCGCCAGCAGTGGGCAGGCCGCCCAAGAGACCCAGTACTTC,CASSGQAAQETQYF
14,NA,TRBJ1-5,TRBV6-1,NA,TGTGCCAGCAGTGAAACGGGGGGGTCTCAGCCCCAGCATTTT,CASSETGGSQPQHF
13,NA,TRBJ2-7,TRBV3-1/TRBV3-2,TRBD2,TGTGCCAGCAGCCAAACTAGCGGATACGAGCAGTACTTC,CASSQTSGYEQYF
14,NA,TRBJ1-1,TRBV27,TRBD1,TGTGCCAGCAGTTATACAGGGGCGAACACTGAAGCTTTCTTT,CASSYTGANTEAFF
14,NA,TRBJ1-5,TRBV7-2,NA,TGTGCCAGCAGCTTAGTACAGCCTAATCAGCCCCAGCATTTT,CASSLVQPNQPQHF
16,NA,TRBJ2-7,TRBV5-8,TRBD1,TGTGCCAGCAGCTCGACGATGACAGGGTTCTCCTACGAGCAGTACTTC,CASSSTMTGFSYEQYF
13,NA,TRBJ2-5,TRBV24-1,NA,TGTGCCACCAGTGATGATAGAGGGGAGACCCAGTACTTC,CATSDDRGETQYF
16,NA,TRBJ2-2,TRBV5-4,NA,TGTGCCAGCAGCCGACAGGTCGGGGGAGGGGTCGGGGAGCTGTTTTTT,CASSRQVGGGVGELFF
13,NA,TRBJ2-5,TRBV7-9,NA,TGTGCCAGCAGCTTCCAAAGGGGAGAGACCCAGTACTTC,CASSFQRGETQYF
14,NA,TRBJ1-4,TRBV6-1,NA,TGTGCCAGCAGTTGGACAGCCCTGGGTGAAAAACTGTTTTTT,CASSWTALGEKLFF
17,NA,TRBJ2-3,TRBV7-3,TRBD2,TGTGCCAGCAGCTCCGGGACTAGCGGGTTAAGCACAGATACGCAGTATTTT,CASSSGTSGLSTDTQYF
16,NA,TRBJ2-7,TRBV7-9,TRBD1,TGTGCCAGCAGCTTAAGCCCGGGACAGGGGATCCCCGAGCAGTACTTC,CASSLSPGQGIPEQYF
16,NA,TRBJ2-2,TRBV5-4,TRBD2,TGTGCCAGCAGCTTGGGCGGGAGGGCCGACACCGGGGAGCTGTTTTTT,CASSLGGRADTGELFF
17,NA,TRBJ2-5,TRBV3-1/TRBV3-2,TRBD2,TGTGCCAGCAGCCAAGGTTCCGGGACTAGCGGGAGGTGGACCCAGTACTTC,CASSQGSGTSGRWTQYF
15,NA,TRBJ2-1,TRBV6-5,NA,TGTGCCAGCAGTTTTAGGGACATCTCCTACAATGAGCAGTTCTTC,CASSFRDISYNEQFF
13,NA,TRBJ2-5,TRBV2,NA,TGTGCCAGCAGGGAGGACAGCCTAGAGACCCAGTACTTC,CASREDSLETQYF
13,NA,TRBJ2-5,TRBV6-5,NA,TGTGCCAGCAGGGCAGGGTTCCAAGAGACCCAGTACTTC,CASRAGFQETQYF
16,NA,TRBJ2-7,TRBV7-7,NA,TGTGCTAGCAGCTCGAGGACAGTAGAAGGATGTTACGAGCAGTACTTC,CASSSRTVEGCYEQYF
15,NA,TRBJ1-6,TRBV18,TRBD1,TGTGCCAGCTCACCCACAGGGGTGGGTAATTCACCCCTCCACTTT,CASSPTGVGNSPLHF
14,NA,TRBJ1-1,TRBV30,TRBD1,TGTGCCTTAATCCCCGGGACAGGGGATACTGAAGCTTTCTTT,CALIPGTGDTEAFF
13,once,TRBJ1-6,TRBV2,NA,TGTGCCAGCAGTGCGGGGTATAATTCACCCCTCCACTTT,CASSAGYNSPLHF
13,NA,TRBJ1-6,TRBV11-2,NA,TGTGCCAGCAGGTCTATTGACAGATCACCCCTCCACTTT,CASRSIDRSPLHF
15,few,TRBJ2-7,TRBV10-3,NA,TGTGCCATCAGTGAGTCGAGGTTCCTAAAACGGGAGCAGTACTTC,CAISESRFLKREQYF
14,NA,TRBJ1-1,TRBV10-3,NA,TGTGCCATCAGTGAATTAGGGGGGAACACTGAAGCTTTCTTT,CAISELGGNTEAFF
18,NA,TRBJ2-6,TRBV7-2,TRBD1,TGTGCCAGCAGCTTAGCGGCAGGGGGCGCAGCTGGGGCCAACGTCCTGACTTTC,CASSLAAGGAAGANVLTF
15,NA,TRBJ1-5,TRBV7-2,NA,TGTGCCAGCAGCTTGCGTCAGGGATACAATCAGCCCCAGCATTTT,CASSLRQGYNQPQHF
15,NA,TRBJ2-1,TRBV19,NA,TGTGCCAGTTCCTTTGGGGGGTCCAACTACAATGAGCAGTTCTTC,CASSFGGSNYNEQFF
15,NA,TRBJ2-1,TRBV5-1,NA,TGCGCCAGCAGCTTGGTGGGACTCGATTACAATGAGCAGTTCTTC,CASSLVGLDYNEQFF
15,NA,TRBJ1-1,TRBV5-1,TRBD1,TGCGCCAGCAGCTTGGTTGGGACAGGGGACACTGAAGCTTTCTTT,CASSLVGTGDTEAFF
13,once,TRBJ1-2,TRBV9,TRBD1,TGTGCCAGCAGCACAGGGGGCGCAAATGGCTACACCTTC,CASSTGGANGYTF
12,NA,TRBJ1-2,TRBV27,NA,TGTGCCAGCAGTTCCATGGGCCATGGCTACACCTTC,CASSSMGHGYTF
13,NA,TRBJ2-1,TRBV6-5,TRBD1,TGTGCCAGCAGGAGGACAGGGGGCAATGAGCAGTTCTTC,CASRRTGGNEQFF
14,NA,TRBJ1-1,TRBV29-1,NA,TGCAGCGTTGCTAGCTCAGAGTTGGGCACTGAAGCTTTCTTT,CSVASSELGTEAFF